This TCR beta chain comes out of a study of T cells in Graves' hyperthyroidism and ophthalmopathy. Regions amplified from RNA transcripts were the TCR beta CDR3 regions. The primer set for the first-round RT-PCR of the TCR CDR3 was HTBI. MiXCR, applied by TCRdb to the multiplex PCR reads, yields one record per CDR3 protein. The sample has hundreds of thousands of distinct CDR3 sequences, approximately 40% seen once. The V gene's germline CDR1 is LNHDA and CDR2 SQIVND (reference sequence). Trimming pared 7 bases from V and 2 bases from J, leaving 8 bases between. The CDR3 covers 12 residues. This clonotype was counted between two and nine times.

Sequencing was performed on blood. The chain is built from TRBV19 and TRBJ1-1; the D is unclear. This sequence originates from a woman in her thirties or forties with Graves' hyperthyroidism. CDR3 DNA: TGTGCCAGTACAGGAAGTAACACTGAAGCTTTCTTT. Residues: CASTGSNTEAFF.